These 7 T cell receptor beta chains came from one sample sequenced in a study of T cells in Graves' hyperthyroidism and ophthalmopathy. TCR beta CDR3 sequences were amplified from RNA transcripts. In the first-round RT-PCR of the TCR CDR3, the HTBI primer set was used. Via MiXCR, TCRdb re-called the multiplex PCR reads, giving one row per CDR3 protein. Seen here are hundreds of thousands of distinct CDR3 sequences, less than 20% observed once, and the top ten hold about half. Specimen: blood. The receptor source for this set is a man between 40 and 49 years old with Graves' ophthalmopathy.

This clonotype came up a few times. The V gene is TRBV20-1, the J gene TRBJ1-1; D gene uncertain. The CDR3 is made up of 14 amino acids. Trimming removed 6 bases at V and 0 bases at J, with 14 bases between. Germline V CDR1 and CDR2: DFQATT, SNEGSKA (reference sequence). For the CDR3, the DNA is TGCAGTGCCCTGAGGATGGGGATGAACACTGAAGCTTTCTTT. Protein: CSALRMGMNTEAFF.

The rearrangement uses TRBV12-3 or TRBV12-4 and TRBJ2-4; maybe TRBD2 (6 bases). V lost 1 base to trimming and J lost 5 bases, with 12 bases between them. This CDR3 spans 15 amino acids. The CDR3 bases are TGTGCCAGCAGTTTAGTCGGGGGAATGGAAAACATTCAGTACTTC. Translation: CASSLVGGMENIQYF.

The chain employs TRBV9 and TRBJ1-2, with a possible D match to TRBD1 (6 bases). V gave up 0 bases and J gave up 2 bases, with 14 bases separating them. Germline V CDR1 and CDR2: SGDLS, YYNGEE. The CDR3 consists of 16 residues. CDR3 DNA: TGTGCCAGCAGCGTAGCCCCAGGGGTGGGGAACTATGGCTACACCTTC. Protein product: CASSVAPGVGNYGYTF. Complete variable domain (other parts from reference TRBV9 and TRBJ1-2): DSGVTQTPKHLITATGQRVTLRCSPRSGDLSVYWYQQSLDQGLQFLIQYYNGEERAKGNILERFSAQQFPDLHSELNLSSLELGDSALYFCASSVAPGVGNYGYTFGSGTRLTVV.

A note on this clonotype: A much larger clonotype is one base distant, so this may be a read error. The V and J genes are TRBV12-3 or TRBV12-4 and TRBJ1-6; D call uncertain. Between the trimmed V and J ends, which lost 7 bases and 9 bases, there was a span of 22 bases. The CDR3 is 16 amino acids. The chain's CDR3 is CASTVSWSRVSSPLHF. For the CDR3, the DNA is TGTGCCAGCACCGTATCATGGAGCAGAGTTAGTTCACCCCTCCACTTT.

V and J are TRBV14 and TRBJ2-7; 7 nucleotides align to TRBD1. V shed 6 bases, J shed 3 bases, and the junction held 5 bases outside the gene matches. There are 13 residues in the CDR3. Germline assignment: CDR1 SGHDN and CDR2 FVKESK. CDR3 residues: CASRTTGNYEQYF. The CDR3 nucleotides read TGTGCCAGCAGAACGACAGGGAACTACGAGCAGTACTTC.

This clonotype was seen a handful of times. CDR3 sequence reads: CASSHGGTSGKAKEQYF. The CDR3 DNA reads TGTGCCAGCAGCCATGGTGGGACTAGCGGGAAGGCGAAAGAGCAGTACTTC. The chain recombines TRBV11-2 with TRBJ2-7; 13 positions match TRBD2. With V trimmed by 5 bases and J by 7 bases, 14 bases remained unmatched. Germline V lookup: CDR1 SGHAT, CDR2 FQNNGV. CDR3 length: 17 residues.

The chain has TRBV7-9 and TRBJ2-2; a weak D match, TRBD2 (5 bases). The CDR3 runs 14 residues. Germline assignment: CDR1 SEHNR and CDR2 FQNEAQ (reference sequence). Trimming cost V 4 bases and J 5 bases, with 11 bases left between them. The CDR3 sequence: CASSSTRGTGELFF. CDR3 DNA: TGTGCCAGCAGCTCCACCCGGGGAACCGGGGAGCTGTTTTTT.